This T cell receptor (beta chain) was identified during a study of blood T cells in healthy people across ages. The study, taken as a whole, reports: Shifts in expanded clonotypes may have been confounded by donor CMV status, which was unknown. Strongly correlated with naive T cell percentage was TCR beta diversity. PBMC samples, being unsorted, prevented any conclusive comparison of naive and antigen-experienced cells.

A second PCR, run for about 7 to 11 cycles, used a sample-barcoded 5' primer plus a J-beta primer mix. MiXCR, run by TCRdb on the 5' RACE reads, gives a single entry per CDR3 protein. The sample includes roughly 680,000 distinct CDR3 sequences, approximately 52% seen only once; the top ten take less than 15%. On this clonotype itself: Its specificity is unknown.

Sequenced input: blood. This receptor was obtained from a woman over 75 in good health.

CDR3 in amino acids: CASSKEIWTGTEQYF. The CDR3 DNA follows: TGTGCCAGCAGCAAAGAGATATGGACAGGGACCGAGCAGTACTTC. V gene TRBV21-1 combines with J gene TRBJ2-7; the listed D gene, TRBD1, was not tested against the DNA. TRBV21-1 constitutes a pseudogene. The CDR3 spans 15 residues.